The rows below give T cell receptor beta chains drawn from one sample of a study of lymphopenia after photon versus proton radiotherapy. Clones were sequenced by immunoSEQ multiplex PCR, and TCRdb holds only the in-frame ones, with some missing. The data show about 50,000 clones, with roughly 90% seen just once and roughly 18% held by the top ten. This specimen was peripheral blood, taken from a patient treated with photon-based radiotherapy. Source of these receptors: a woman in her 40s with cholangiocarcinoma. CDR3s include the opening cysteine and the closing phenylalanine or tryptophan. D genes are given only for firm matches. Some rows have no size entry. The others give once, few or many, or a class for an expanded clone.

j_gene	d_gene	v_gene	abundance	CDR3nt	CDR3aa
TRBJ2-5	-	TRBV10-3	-	TGTGCTATCAGGACAAACCAAGAGACCCAGTACTTC	CAIRTNQETQYF
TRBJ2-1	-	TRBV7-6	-	TGTGCCAGCAGCTTTTGGTCAGGGGCAAGCTCCTACAATGAGCAGTTCTTC	CASSFWSGASSYNEQFF
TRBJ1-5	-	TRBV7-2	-	TGTGCCAGCAAGCGAGGGGTAAATCAGCCCCAGCATTTT	CASKRGVNQPQHF
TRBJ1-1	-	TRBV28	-	TGTGCCAGCAGTCTATTATCGGCGGGGACCGCTGAAGCTTTCTTT	CASSLLSAGTAEAFF
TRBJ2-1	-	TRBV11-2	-	TGTGCCAGCAGCTTCCGAGAGCAGTTCTTC	CASSFREQFF
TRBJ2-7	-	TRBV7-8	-	TGTGCCAGCAGCTTAGTGGGGCTGGCCTACGAGCAGTACTTC	CASSLVGLAYEQYF
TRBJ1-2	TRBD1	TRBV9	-	TGTGCCAGCAGCCCCGAGACAGGGAATGGCTACACCTTC	CASSPETGNGYTF
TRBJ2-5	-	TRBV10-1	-	TGCGCCAGCAGTGAGTCGGGGGCGGCGACCCAGTACTTC	CASSESGAATQYF
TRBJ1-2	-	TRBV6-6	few	TGTGCCAGCAGTCTAGGACAGACGAATGGGGATGGCTACACCTTC	CASSLGQTNGDGYTF
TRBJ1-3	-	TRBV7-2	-	TGTGCCAGCAGCCGTTCCCTAAGGGAGGGAACAGGAAACACCATATATTTT	CASSRSLREGTGNTIYF
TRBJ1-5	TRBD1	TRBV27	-	TGTGCCAGCAGTTTAACCGGGACAGGGATTTTTCACCAGCCCCAGCATTTT	CASSLTGTGIFHQPQHF
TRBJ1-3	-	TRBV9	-	TGTGCCAGCAGCGCCACTTTGAGTCTAGGAAACACCATATATTTT	CASSATLSLGNTIYF
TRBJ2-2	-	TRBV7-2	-	TGTGCCAGCAGCCTGACGGCAGGGACCGGGGAGCTGTTTTTT	CASSLTAGTGELFF
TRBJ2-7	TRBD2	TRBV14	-	TGTGCCAGCAGCCTGGGACTAGCGGGAGATGAGCAGTACTTC	CASSLGLAGDEQYF
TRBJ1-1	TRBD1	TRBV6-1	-	TGTGCCAGCAGTAGGCAGGGGGACACTGAAGCTTTCTTT	CASSRQGDTEAFF
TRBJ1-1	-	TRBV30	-	TGTGCCTGGAGTGTAAGGTCGGGGGCCCCTGAAGCTTTCTTT	CAWSVRSGAPEAFF
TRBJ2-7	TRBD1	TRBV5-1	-	TGCGCCAGCAGCATCTCCGGGACAGGGTCCAACGAGCAGTACTTC	CASSISGTGSNEQYF
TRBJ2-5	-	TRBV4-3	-	TGCGCCAGCAGCCTAGGGGCCGGATCCGCGGGCGAGACCCAGTACTTC	CASSLGAGSAGETQYF
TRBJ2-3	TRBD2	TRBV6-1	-	TGTGCCACTGAGGGAGCGGGAGCGGCAGATACGCAGTATTTT	CATEGAGAADTQYF
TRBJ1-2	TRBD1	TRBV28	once	TGTGCCAGCAGCTTCCGGGACAGGGGGCTCGGAGGCTACACCTTC	CASSFRDRGLGGYTF
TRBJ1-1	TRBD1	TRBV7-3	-	TGTGCCAGCAGCCCAGACAGGGCCCCGAACACTGAAGCTTTCTTT	CASSPDRAPNTEAFF
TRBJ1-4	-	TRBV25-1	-	TGTGCCAGCAGTGGAGGTGGGATAAATGAAAAACTGTTTTTT	CASSGGGINEKLFF
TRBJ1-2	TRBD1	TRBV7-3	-	TGTGCCAGCAGCTTGCAATCCGGGACAGGTGAATATGGCTACACCTTC	CASSLQSGTGEYGYTF